This T cell receptor (beta chain) stems from a study of shared clonotypes between healthy human individuals. V dropped 5 bases and J dropped 6 bases, with 25 bases sitting between them. CDR3 length: 17 amino acids. Germline lookup yields CDR1 SGHRS and CDR2 YFSETQ. Clones were read by immunoSEQ multiplex PCR, and TCRdb kept only the in-frame ones, dropping some. The data hold 2,500,000 or so clones, with roughly 93% observed a single time. The receptor's source is a man aged 18 to 29 in good health. Some clones in this sample may be carry-over from other donors' samples. This sequence joins TRBV5-1 and TRBJ2-3; the D is unclear. The specimen sequenced was naive CD4+ T cells from PBMCs. The subset denotes: CD45RA+ positively selected. CDR3 region: CASRLNPGPSIGDTQYF. For the CDR3, the DNA is TGCGCCAGCAGGTTGAACCCGGGCCCTAGTATCGGCGATACGCAGTATTTT. Full variable domain (outside the CDR3, taken from reference TRBV5-1 and TRBJ2-3): KAGVTQTPRYLIKTRGQQVTLSCSPISGHRSVSWYQQTPGQGLQFLFEYFSETQRNKGNFPGRFSGRQFSNSRSEMNVSTLELGDSALYLCASRLNPGPSIGDTQYFGPGTRLTVL.